This TCR beta chain originates from a study of human T cells and chemical hapten exposure. Time point of the sample: healthy volunteer bleed at 2 weeks. From whole blood left unfractionated, total RNA was extracted. As for this clonotype: Its antigen is unknown.

TCRdb itself ran the RACE reads through MiXCR, one entry per CDR3 protein. The data show 75,000 to 100,000 distinct CDR3 sequences, approximately 9% seen once. General study points: Sensitizing with DPC caused no change in TCRs above 1 in 1000 frequency.

The CDR3 sequence is 19 residues long. From germline, CDR1 is LGHNA and CDR2 YSLEER. V shed 3 bases, J shed 4 bases, and the junction held 13 bases outside the gene matches. This clonotype was obtained from a female donor in good health. Some clones in this sample may be carry-over from other donors' samples. The gene calls are TRBV4-3 and TRBJ2-3; 13 bases align to TRBD2. Material for sequencing was whole blood. DNA of the CDR3: TGCGCCAGCAGCCAGGTCCGACTAGCGGGAGGTCCTAGGGCAGATACGCAGTATTTT. Its protein is CASSQVRLAGGPRADTQYF.